The 9 T cell receptor beta chains presented below share a single source sample, sequenced in a study of type 1 and type 2 diabetes patients. The PCR template was genomic DNA. Amplification of the beta chain CDR3 used 30 forward and 13 reverse multiplex primers. TCRdb called the multiplex PCR reads again in MiXCR, with one record for every CDR3 protein. The top ten hold roughly 15% of the sample, which has more than 250,000 distinct CDR3 sequences, roughly 44% seen once. Material: peripheral blood mononuclear cells (PBMCs). The receptor set was obtained from a man between 18 and 29 years old with type 2 diabetes.

The chain links TRBV6-1 to TRBJ2-7, with D possibly being TRBD2 (6 bases). Germline V gene sequence: CDR1 MNHNS, CDR2 SASEGT. With 10 bases removed from V and 5 bases from J, the gap between germline ends came to 12 bases. The CDR3 runs 11 residues. The CDR3 region has the DNA TGTGCCACGGGCGGGAATGACGAGCAGTACTTC. Translating gives CATGGNDEQYF.

The CDR3 nucleotides are TGTGCCAGCAGTTTGACTAGCGGGGTGCCCACCGGGGAGCTGTTTTTT. Translation: CASSLTSGVPTGELFF. This chain joins TRBV7-8 and TRBJ2-2, with TRBD2 matching 11 bases. This CDR3 comprises 16 residues. Trimming cost V 6 bases and J 4 bases; bases outside gene matches: 7. CDR1 and CDR2 (germline): SGHVS, FQNEAQ.

The chain is built from TRBV2 and TRBJ2-6; D remains unclear. Per the germline V gene, CDR1 is SNHLY and CDR2 is FYNNEI. The V and J ends lost 6 bases and 11 bases respectively, with 11 bases between them. The CDR3 runs 12 residues. The CDR3 loop is CASSWYSYVLTF. The CDR3 DNA sequence: TGTGCCAGCAGCTGGTATTCGTACGTCCTGACTTTC.

V is TRBV4-2 and J is TRBJ1-1; D gene unclear. The V and J ends lost 0 bases and 7 bases respectively, with 15 bases between them. Germline CDR1 is LGHNA and CDR2 is YNFKEQ. The CDR3 length is 15 residues. CDR3 residues: CASSQDNSAVSEAFF. CDR3 nucleotides: TGTGCCAGCAGCCAAGATAATTCGGCCGTAAGTGAAGCTTTCTTT.

This clonotype appeared once. The chain uses TRBV5-1 and TRBJ2-3, with D possibly being TRBD1 (6 bases). With 4 bases removed from V and 3 bases from J, the gap between germline ends came to 15 bases. CDR3 length: 15 residues. Germline assignment: CDR1 SGHRS and CDR2 YFSETQ. This CDR3 is CASSQNRAPTDTQYF. In DNA, the CDR3 is TGCGCCAGCAGCCAGAACAGGGCTCCTACAGATACGCAGTATTTT.

The rearrangement uses TRBV19 and TRBJ1-5; D call uncertain. Germline-derived CDR1 and CDR2 are LNHDA and SQIVND (reference sequence). V lost 3 bases, J lost 5 bases, and 8 bases lay in between. The CDR3 covers 13 residues. The CDR3 coding sequence is TGTGCCAGTAGTATCCAGGTAGATCAGCCCCAGCATTTT. Translating gives CASSIQVDQPQHF.

The CDR3 DNA sequence: TGTGCCAGTAGTCAGGGGACAGACCAAGAGACCCAGTACTTC. Protein product: CASSQGTDQETQYF. This chain links TRBV19 with TRBJ2-5; the match to TRBD1 covers 7 bases. This CDR3 region has 14 residues. Germline-derived CDR1 and CDR2 are LNHDA and SQIVND (reference sequence). Trimming removed 5 bases from V and 0 bases from J; junction bases left unmatched: 3.

This clonotype showed up just a few times. The genes are TRBV7-2 and TRBJ1-2; a weak D match, TRBD1 (6 bases). Germline CDR1 and CDR2: SGHTA and FQGNSA. V lost 5 bases, J lost 4 bases, and 17 bases lay in between. The CDR3 extends over 15 amino acids. The chain's CDR3 is CASSHGVGGPYGYTF. In nucleotides, the CDR3 is TGTGCCAGCAGCCACGGGGTAGGGGGACCCTATGGCTACACCTTC. Combining the CDR3 with reference TRBV7-2 and TRBJ1-2 gives the whole variable domain GAGVSQSPSNKVTEKGKDVELRCDPISGHTALYWYRQSLGQGLEFLIYFQGNSAPDKSGLPSDRFSAERTGGSVSTLTIQRTQQEDSAVYLCASSHGVGGPYGYTFGSGTRLTVV.

The gene calls are TRBV2 and TRBJ2-7; tentatively, D is TRBD1 or TRBD2 (5 bases each). This CDR3 region has 15 residues. Per germline, CDR1 SNHLY and CDR2 FYNNEI. Trimming left V 6 bases short and J 3 bases short, with 18 bases between. In DNA form, the CDR3 reads TGTGCCAGCAGCCGGGACGGCATCTACATCTACGAGCAGTACTTC. Translation gives CASSRDGIYIYEQYF. Drawing the rest from reference TRBV2 and TRBJ2-7, the complete variable domain is EPEVTQTPSHQVTQMGQEVILRCVPISNHLYFYWYRQILGQKVEFLVSFYNNEISEKSEIFDDQFSVERPDGSNFTLKIRSTKLEDSAMYFCASSRDGIYIYEQYFGPGTRLTVT.